The T cell receptor (beta chain) under discussion was sequenced for a study of blood T cell repertoires in COVID-19. Study background: The United States, Italy and Spain supplied acute and convalescent COVID-19 samples. Sources were T cells, B-cell-depleted T cells, or PBMCs; the material itself was cDNA or gDNA.

In the authors' workflow: Nucleated cell number was recorded as an estimate derived from reference gene primer amplification. Clones were sequenced by immunoSEQ multiplex PCR, and TCRdb holds only the in-frame ones, with some missing. D and trimming come from the DNA, and the V and J calls and clone size come from that table. This table holds a few hundred thousand clones, 70% to 85% found once. This clone was counted only a few times. The CDR3 contains 15 residues. J lost 2 bases, V lost 3 bases, and 6 bases had no gene match. The germline gives CDR1 SGHNT, CDR2 YYREEE (reference sequence). The specimen was peripheral blood. This chain links TRBV5-4 with TRBJ2-7, with TRBD2 matching over 9 bases. The clonotype was recovered from a human donor in a cohort sampled during active COVID-19. The CDR3 protein is CASSSHSGGPYEQYF. The CDR3 DNA follows: TGTGCCAGCAGCTCTCATAGCGGGGGCCCCTACGAGCAGTACTTC.